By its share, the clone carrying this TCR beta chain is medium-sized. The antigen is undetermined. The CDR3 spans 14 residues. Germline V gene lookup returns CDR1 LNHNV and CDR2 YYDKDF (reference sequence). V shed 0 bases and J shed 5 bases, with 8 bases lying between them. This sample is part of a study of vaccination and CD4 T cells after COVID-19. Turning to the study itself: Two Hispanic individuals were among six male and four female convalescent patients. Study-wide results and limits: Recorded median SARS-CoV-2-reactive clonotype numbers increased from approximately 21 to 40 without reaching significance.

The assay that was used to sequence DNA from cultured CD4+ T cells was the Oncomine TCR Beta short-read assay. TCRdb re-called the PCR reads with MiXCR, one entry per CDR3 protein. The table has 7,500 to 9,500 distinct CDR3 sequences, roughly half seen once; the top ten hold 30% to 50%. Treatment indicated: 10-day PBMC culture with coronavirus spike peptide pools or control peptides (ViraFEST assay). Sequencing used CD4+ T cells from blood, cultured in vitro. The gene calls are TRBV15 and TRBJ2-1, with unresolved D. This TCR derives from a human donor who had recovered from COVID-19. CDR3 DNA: TGTGCCACCAGCAGAGATTTACGGGACAATGAGCAGTTCTTC. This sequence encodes CATSRDLRDNEQFF.